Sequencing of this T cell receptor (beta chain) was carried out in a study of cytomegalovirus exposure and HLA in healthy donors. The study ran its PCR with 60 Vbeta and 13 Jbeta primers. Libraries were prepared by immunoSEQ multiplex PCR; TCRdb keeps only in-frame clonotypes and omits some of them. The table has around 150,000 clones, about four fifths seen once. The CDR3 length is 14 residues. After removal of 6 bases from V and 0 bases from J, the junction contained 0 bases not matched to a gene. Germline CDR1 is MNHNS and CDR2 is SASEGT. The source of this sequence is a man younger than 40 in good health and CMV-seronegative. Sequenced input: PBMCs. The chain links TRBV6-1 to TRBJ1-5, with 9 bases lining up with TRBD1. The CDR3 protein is CASRTGGSNQPQHF. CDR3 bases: TGTGCCAGCAGGACAGGGGGTAGCAATCAGCCCCAGCATTTT.